The subject of this entry is one TCR beta chain. This sample is drawn from a study of siplizumab effects on memory and regulatory T cells. The CDR3 has 12 amino acids. The V end was cut by 5 bases, the J end by 4 bases, with 8 bases between. Germline V gives CDR1 SGHVS, CDR2 FQNEAQ. TCRdb's table, derived via immunoSEQ multiplex PCR, lists solely in-frame clones and lacks some. The sample consists of tens of thousands of clones, about 92% of them appearing once. The receptor's source is a human donor in good health. Sequencing used CD8+ T cells sorted from blood. The gene calls are TRBV7-8 and TRBJ1-1; D might be TRBD1 (5 bases). As DNA, the CDR3 is TGTGCCAGCAGCCAGGGTTCCACTGAAGCTTTCTTT. This gives the protein CASSQGSTEAFF.